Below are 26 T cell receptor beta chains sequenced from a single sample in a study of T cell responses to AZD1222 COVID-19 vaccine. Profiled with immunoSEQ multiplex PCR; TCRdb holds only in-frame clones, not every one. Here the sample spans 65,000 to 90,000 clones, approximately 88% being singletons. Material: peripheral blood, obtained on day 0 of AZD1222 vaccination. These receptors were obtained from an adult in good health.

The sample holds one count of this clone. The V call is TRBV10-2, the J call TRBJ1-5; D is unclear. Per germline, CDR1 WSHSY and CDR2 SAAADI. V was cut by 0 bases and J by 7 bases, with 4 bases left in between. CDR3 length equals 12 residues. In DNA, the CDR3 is TGCGCCAGCAGTGAGTCTGGACAGCCCCAGCATTTT. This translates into CASSESGQPQHF.

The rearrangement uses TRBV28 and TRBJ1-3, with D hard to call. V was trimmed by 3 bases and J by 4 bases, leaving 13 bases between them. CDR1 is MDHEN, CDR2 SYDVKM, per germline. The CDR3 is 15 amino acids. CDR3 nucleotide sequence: TGTGCCAGCAGTTTCACAGACAACTTAGGAAACACCATATATTTT. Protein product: CASSFTDNLGNTIYF.

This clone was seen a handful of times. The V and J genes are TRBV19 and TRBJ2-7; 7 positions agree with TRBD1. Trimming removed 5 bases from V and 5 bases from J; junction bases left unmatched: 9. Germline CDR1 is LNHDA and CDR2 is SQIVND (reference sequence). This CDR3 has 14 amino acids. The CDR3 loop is CASSPTGTVHEQYF. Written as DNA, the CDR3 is TGTGCCAGTAGTCCTACCGGGACAGTCCACGAGCAGTACTTC.

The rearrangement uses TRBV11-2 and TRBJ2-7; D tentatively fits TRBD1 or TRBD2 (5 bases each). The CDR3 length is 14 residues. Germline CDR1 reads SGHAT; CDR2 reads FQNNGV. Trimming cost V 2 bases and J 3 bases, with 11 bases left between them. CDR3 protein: CASSLMRGGYEQYF. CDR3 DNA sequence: TGTGCCAGCAGCTTAATGAGGGGCGGCTACGAGCAGTACTTC. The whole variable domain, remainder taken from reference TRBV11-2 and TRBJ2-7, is EAGVAQSPRYKIIEKRQSVAFWCNPISGHATLYWYQQILGQGPKLLIQFQNNGVVDDSQLPKDRFSAERLKGVDSTLKIQPAKLEDSAVYLCASSLMRGGYEQYFGPGTRLTVT.

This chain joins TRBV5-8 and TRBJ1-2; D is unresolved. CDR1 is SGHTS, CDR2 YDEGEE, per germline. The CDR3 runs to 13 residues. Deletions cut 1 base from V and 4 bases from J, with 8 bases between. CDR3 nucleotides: TGTGCCAGCAGCTTGCTGGGGTTCTATGGCTACACCTTC. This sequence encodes CASSLLGFYGYTF. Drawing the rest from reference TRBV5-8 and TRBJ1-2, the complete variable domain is EAGVTQSPTHLIKTRGQQATLRCSPISGHTSVYWYQQALGLGLQFLLWYDEGEERNRGNFPPRFSGRQFPNYSSELNVNALELEDSALYLCASSLLGFYGYTFGSGTRLTVV.

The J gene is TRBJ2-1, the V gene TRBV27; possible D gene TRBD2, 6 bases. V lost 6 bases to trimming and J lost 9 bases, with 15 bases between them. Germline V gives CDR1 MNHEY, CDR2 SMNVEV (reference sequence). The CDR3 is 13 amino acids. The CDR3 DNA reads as TGTGCCAGCAGCTTAGGGAGGCCTGGTGAGCAGTTCTTC. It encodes CASSLGRPGEQFF.

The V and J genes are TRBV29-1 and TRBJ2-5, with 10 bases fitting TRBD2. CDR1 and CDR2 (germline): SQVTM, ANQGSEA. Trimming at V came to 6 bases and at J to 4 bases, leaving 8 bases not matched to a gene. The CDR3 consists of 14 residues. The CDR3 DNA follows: TGCAGCGTCCACCCGGGACTAGCGTCAGAGACCCAGTACTTC. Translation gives CSVHPGLASETQYF.

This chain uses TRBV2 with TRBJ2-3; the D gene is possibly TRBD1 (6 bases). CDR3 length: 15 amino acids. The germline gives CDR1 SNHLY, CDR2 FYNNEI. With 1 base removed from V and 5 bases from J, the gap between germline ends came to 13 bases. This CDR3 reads CASSEERRGGDTQYF. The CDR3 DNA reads TGTGCCAGCAGTGAAGAGCGGAGAGGGGGAGATACGCAGTATTTT. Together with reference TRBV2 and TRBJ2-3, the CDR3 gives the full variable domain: EPEVTQTPSHQVTQMGQEVILRCVPISNHLYFYWYRQILGQKVEFLVSFYNNEISEKSEIFDDQFSVERPDGSNFTLKIRSTKLEDSAMYFCASSEERRGGDTQYFGPGTRLTVL.

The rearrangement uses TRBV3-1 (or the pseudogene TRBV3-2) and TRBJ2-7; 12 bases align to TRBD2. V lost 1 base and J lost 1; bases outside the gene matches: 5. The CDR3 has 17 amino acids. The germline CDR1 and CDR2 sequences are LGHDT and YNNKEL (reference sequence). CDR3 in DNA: TGTGCCAGCAGCCAAGGAGGACTAGCGGGGAGATCCTACGAGCAGTACTTC. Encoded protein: CASSQGGLAGRSYEQYF.

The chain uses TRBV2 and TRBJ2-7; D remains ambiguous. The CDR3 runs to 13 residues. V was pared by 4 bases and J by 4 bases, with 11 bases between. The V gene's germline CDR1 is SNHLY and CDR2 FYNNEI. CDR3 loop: CASSASQRYEQYF. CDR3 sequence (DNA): TGTGCCAGCAGTGCCAGTCAACGGTACGAGCAGTACTTC.

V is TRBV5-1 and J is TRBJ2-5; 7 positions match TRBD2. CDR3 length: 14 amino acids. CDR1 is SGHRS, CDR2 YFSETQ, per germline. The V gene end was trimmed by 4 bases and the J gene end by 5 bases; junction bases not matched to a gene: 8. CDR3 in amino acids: CASSGEGLDETQYF. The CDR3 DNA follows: TGCGCCAGCAGCGGGGAGGGACTCGATGAGACCCAGTACTTC.

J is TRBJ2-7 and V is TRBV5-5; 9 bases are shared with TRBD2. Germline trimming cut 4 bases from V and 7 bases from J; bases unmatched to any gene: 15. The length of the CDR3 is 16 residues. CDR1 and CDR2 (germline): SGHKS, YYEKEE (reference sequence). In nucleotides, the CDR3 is TGTGCCAGCAGCCGACGGAACCCGGGACTAGCAGATGAGCAGTACTTC. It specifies CASSRRNPGLADEQYF.

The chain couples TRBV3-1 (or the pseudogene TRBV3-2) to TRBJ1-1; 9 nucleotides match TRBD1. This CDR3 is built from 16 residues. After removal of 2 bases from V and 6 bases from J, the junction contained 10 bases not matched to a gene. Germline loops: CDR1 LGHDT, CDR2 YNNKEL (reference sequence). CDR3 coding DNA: TGTGCCAGCAGCCAAATAGGACAGGGGACCGAGGCTGAAGCTTTCTTT. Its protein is CASSQIGQGTEAEAFF.

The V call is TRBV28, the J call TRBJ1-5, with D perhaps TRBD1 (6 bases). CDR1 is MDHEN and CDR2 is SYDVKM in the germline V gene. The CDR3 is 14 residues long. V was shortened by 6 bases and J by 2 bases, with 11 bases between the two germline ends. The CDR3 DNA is TGTGCCAGCAGACCCAGGGGTGGCAATCAGCCCCAGCATTTT. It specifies CASRPRGGNQPQHF.

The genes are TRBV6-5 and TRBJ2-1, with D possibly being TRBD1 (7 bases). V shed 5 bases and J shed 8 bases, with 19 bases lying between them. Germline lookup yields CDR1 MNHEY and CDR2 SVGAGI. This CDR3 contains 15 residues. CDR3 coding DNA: TGTGCCAGCAGTCGGGGGACAGAGCTGGTGGATGAGCAGTTCTTC. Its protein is CASSRGTELVDEQFF.

The CDR3 bases are TGTGCCAGCAGCCCCCTAGGGACAGGGCCTAGGGAGACCCAGTACTTC. Its protein product is CASSPLGTGPRETQYF. The chain links TRBV28 to TRBJ2-5, with 9 bases lining up with TRBD1. Germline V gene sequence: CDR1 MDHEN, CDR2 SYDVKM. The CDR3 consists of 16 residues. Trimming took 6 bases from V and 5 from J; bases not matched to a gene: 13.

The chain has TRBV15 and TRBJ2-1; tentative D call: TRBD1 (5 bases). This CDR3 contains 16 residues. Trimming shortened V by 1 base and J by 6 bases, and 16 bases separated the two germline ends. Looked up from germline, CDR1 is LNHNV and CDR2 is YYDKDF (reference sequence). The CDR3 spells CATSRGQGSGFNEQFF. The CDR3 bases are TGTGCCACCAGCAGAGGTCAAGGGTCAGGGTTCAATGAGCAGTTCTTC.

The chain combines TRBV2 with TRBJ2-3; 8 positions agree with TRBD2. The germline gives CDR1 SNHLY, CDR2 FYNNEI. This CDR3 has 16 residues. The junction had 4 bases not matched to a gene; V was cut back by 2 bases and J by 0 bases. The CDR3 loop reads CASSERASGSTDTQYF. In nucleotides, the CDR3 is TGTGCCAGCAGTGAAAGGGCTAGCGGGAGCACAGATACGCAGTATTTT.

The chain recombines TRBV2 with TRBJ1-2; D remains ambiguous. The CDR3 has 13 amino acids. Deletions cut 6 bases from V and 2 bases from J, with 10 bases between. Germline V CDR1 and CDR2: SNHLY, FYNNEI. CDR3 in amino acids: CASRPGKNYGYTF. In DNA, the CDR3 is TGTGCCAGCAGGCCCGGGAAGAACTATGGCTACACCTTC.

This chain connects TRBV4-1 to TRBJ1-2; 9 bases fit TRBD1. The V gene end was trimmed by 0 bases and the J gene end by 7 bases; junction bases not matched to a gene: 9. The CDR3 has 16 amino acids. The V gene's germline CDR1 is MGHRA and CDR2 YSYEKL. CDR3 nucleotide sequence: TGCGCCAGCAGCCAAGATCCCAATCGGGACAGGGTTGGCTACACCTTC. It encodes CASSQDPNRDRVGYTF.

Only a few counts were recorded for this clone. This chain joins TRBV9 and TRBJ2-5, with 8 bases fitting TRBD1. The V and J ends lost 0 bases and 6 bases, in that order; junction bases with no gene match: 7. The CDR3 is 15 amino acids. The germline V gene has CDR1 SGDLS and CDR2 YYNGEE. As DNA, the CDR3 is TGTGCCAGCAGCGTAGGTTCAGGGGGCGCGAAGACCCAGTACTTC. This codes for CASSVGSGGAKTQYF.

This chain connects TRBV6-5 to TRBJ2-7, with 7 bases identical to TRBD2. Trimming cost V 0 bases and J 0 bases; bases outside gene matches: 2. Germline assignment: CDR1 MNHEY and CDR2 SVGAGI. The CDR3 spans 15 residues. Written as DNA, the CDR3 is TGTGCCAGCAGTTACTCGGGGAGGGCCTCCTACGAGCAGTACTTC. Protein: CASSYSGRASYEQYF.

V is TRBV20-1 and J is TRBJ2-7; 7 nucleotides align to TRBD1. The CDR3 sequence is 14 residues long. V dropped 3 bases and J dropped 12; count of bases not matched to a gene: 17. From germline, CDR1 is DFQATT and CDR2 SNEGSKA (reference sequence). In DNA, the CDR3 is TGCAGTGCTAGTAGAGGACAGGAGTTTACGTTTCCGTACTTC. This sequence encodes CSASRGQEFTFPYF.

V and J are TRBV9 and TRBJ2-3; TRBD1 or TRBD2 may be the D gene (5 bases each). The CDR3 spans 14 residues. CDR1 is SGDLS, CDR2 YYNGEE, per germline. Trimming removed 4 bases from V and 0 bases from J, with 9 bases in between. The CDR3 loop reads CASSLGRSTDTQYF. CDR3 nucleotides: TGTGCCAGCAGCCTGGGACGTAGCACAGATACGCAGTATTTT.

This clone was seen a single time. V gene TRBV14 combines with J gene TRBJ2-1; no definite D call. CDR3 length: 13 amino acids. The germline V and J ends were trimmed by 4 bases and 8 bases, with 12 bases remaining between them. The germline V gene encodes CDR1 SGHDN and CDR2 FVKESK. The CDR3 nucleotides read TGTGCCAGCAGCCCGATGAGAGCTCATGAGCAGTTCTTC. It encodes CASSPMRAHEQFF.

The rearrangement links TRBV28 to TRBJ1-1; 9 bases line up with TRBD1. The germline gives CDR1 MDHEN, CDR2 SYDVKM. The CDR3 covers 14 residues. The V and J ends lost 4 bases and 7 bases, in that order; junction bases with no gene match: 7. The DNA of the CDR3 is TGTGCCAGCAGTTCCCTCGGACAGGGGATTGAAGCTTTCTTT. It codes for CASSSLGQGIEAFF.